What follows are 8 T cell receptor beta chains derived from one specimen sequenced in a study of cytomegalovirus exposure and HLA in healthy donors. 13 Jbeta primers and 60 Vbeta primers were used for the PCR. Using immunoSEQ multiplex PCR, the repertoire was profiled, and TCRdb retains in-frame clones only, with some absent. The sample contains approximately 200,000 clones, approximately 83% of which appear only once. The sequencing input was PBMCs. The receptors stem from a boy aged 2 to 9 in good health and CMV-seronegative.

The V and J genes are TRBV27 and TRBJ2-3; 9 bases are shared with TRBD1. Germline trimming cut 8 bases from V and 4 bases from J; bases unmatched to any gene: 10. Germline loops: CDR1 MNHEY, CDR2 SMNVEV (reference sequence). CDR3 length equals 15 residues. The CDR3 here is CASGPGTGRSDTQYF. DNA of the CDR3: TGTGCCAGCGGCCCTGGGACAGGGCGATCAGATACGCAGTATTTT.

For the CDR3, the DNA is TGTGCCAGCAGCTTAGATTCCGGCAGGAATACTGAAGCTTTCTTT. This codes for CASSLDSGRNTEAFF. V and J are TRBV11-3 and TRBJ1-1; D remains unclear. V lost 0 bases and J lost 5, with 13 bases in between. Germline-derived CDR1 and CDR2 are SGHNT and YENEEA. CDR3 size: 15 residues.

The chain has TRBV5-8 and TRBJ2-5; 9 bases are a match to TRBD2. Germline lookup yields CDR1 SGHTS and CDR2 YDEGEE. With V trimmed by 3 bases and J by 4 bases, 7 bases remained unmatched. The CDR3 extends over 15 amino acids. Here the CDR3 reads CASSSGKRGAETQYF. CDR3 sequence (DNA): TGTGCCAGCAGCTCAGGAAAGCGGGGGGCAGAGACCCAGTACTTC.

The chain uses TRBV15 and TRBJ2-5; TRBD2 aligns across 7 bases. The CDR3 is 13 residues long. Germline CDR1 LNHNV, CDR2 YYDKDF (reference sequence). V lost 8 bases, J lost 1 base, and 4 bases stayed unmatched. The CDR3 reads CATASGIQETQYF. The DNA of the CDR3 is TGTGCCACCGCTAGCGGCATCCAAGAGACCCAGTACTTC.

The genes are TRBV18 and TRBJ1-2; D remains unclear. The germline V and J ends were trimmed by 3 bases and 2 bases, with 16 bases remaining between them. Per germline, CDR1 KGHSH and CDR2 LQKENI. The CDR3 is 16 amino acids. CDR3 nucleotides: TGTGCCAGCTCACCGGTCGGACTGAGCCAGAACTATGGCTACACCTTC. Its protein product is CASSPVGLSQNYGYTF.

This clone was seen only once. The chain uses TRBV19 and TRBJ1-5, with D hard to call. V was shortened by 4 bases and J by 8 bases, with 9 bases between the two germline ends. This CDR3 has 12 amino acids. CDR1 is LNHDA, CDR2 SQIVND, per germline (reference sequence). In nucleotides, the CDR3 is TGTGCCAGTAGTACCCCCGGGGAGCCCCAGCATTTT. It specifies CASSTPGEPQHF.

J is TRBJ2-1 and V is TRBV5-4; 11 bases are shared with TRBD1. Germline CDR1 reads SGHNT; CDR2 reads YYREEE (reference sequence). Trimming cost V 3 bases and J 15 bases; bases outside gene matches: 8. This CDR3 spans 13 amino acids. CDR3 coding DNA: TGTGCCAGCAGCTCGGGACAGGGGGGCTTCAGGTTCTTC. It specifies CASSSGQGGFRFF.

The rearrangement links TRBV7-9 to TRBJ2-1; 8 bases match TRBD2. The CDR3 is 16 amino acids. J gave up 0 bases and V 3 bases, and 4 bases lay outside the gene matches. Per the germline V gene, CDR1 is SEHNR and CDR2 is FQNEAQ (reference sequence). CDR3 protein: CASSFLAGTSYNEQFF. The CDR3 bases are TGTGCCAGCAGCTTCTTAGCGGGAACCTCCTACAATGAGCAGTTCTTC.